The TCR beta chain described here comes from a study of cytomegalovirus exposure and HLA in healthy donors. Per germline, CDR1 MDHEN and CDR2 SYDVKM. CDR3 length: 16 residues. The PCR made use of 60 Vbeta and 13 Jbeta primers. Method: immunoSEQ multiplex PCR; TCRdb's copy keeps in-frame clones and lacks some. The data contain around 100,000 clones, around 70% of them seen just once; the ten biggest clones take up approximately 4.4%. Points on this clone: Its antigen is not identified.

Findings and caveats of the study: In a later analysis, TCR association rates varied by HLA locus: DRB1 most, HLA-C fewest.

The TCR was taken from a man younger than 40 in good health and CMV-seropositive. The genes are TRBV28 and TRBJ2-5; 9 positions match TRBD2. TRBJ2-7 matches the DNA end more closely, so the J call is doubtful. Sequenced sample: PBMCs. This CDR3 reads CASSSPSGAPSYEQYF. The CDR3 nucleotides are TGTGCCAGCAGTTCGCCTAGCGGGGCGCCGTCCTACGAGCAGTACTTC.